This TCR beta chain was captured by sequencing in a study of T-cell memory formation after mild COVID-19. Study in general: Largely donor-specific TCR clusters were found.

V was shortened by 4 bases and J by 7 bases, with 11 bases between the two germline ends. The CDR3 length is 12 residues. Germline V CDR1 and CDR2: SQVTM, ANQGSEA. Using constant-segment primers, 5'RACE produced TCR alpha and TCR beta cDNA libraries carrying sample barcodes and UMIs. TCRdb used MiXCR to reprocess the 5' RACE reads, holding one entry per CDR3 protein. The top ten clones hold roughly 8.7% of a sample with roughly 400,000 distinct CDR3 sequences, roughly 26% of them seen once. For this clonotype: Its antigen is unknown.

Notes on the study in general: The study found balanced CD4/CD8 in clones contracting day 15 to 85 and a CD4+ lean in later expanders. Some SARS-CoV-2-responding clones were already detected in memory before infection.

The receptor was isolated from an adult woman who had mild COVID-19 (a few samples of this study predate the infection). Cell type and time point are not known. The chain couples TRBV29-1 to TRBJ2-1; D unclear. Sequencing was carried out using PBMCs or a T cell subset sorted from them (not recorded which). The CDR3 coding sequence is TGCAGCGTTGCGGTCCAGTGGAATGAGCAGTTCTTC. Its translation: CSVAVQWNEQFF.